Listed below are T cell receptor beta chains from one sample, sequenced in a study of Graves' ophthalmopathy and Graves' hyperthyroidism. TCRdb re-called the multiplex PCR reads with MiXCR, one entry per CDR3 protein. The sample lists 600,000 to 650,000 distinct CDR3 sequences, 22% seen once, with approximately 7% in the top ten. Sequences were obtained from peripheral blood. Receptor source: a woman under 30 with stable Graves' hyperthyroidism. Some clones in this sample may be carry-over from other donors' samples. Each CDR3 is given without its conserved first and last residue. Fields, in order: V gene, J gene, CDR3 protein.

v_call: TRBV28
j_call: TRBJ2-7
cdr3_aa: ASKTGPVEQY

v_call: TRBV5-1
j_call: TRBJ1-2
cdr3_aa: ASSLGTGGDGYT

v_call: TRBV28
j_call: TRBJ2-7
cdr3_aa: ASSRPGETYEQY

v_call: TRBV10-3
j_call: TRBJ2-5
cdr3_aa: AIGGQIQETQY

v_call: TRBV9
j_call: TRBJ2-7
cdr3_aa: ASSVGFTGQGYEQY

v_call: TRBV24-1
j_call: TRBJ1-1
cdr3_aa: ATSDGYSAF

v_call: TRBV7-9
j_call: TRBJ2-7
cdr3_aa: ASSRDRIYEQY

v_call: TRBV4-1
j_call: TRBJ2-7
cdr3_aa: ASSPQEGARVSYEQY

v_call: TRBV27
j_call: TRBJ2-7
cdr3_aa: ASSLQGWGYEQY

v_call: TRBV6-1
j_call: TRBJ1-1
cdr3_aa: ASIATGTNTEAF

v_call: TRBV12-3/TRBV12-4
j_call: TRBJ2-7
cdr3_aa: ASSLAPSGGTYEQY

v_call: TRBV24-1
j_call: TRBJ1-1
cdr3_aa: ATSDGQTNTEAS

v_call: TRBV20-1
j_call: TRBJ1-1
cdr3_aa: SASQGGGTEAF